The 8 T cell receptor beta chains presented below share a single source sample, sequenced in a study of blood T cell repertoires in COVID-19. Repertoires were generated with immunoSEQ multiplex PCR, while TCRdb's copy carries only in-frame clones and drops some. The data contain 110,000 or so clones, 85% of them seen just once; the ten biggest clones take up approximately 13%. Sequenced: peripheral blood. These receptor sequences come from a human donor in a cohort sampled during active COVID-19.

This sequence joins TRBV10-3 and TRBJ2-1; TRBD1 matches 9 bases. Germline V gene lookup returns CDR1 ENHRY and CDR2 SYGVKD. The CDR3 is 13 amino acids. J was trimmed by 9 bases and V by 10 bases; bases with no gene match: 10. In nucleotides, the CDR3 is TGTGCCACTACCGGGACAGGGAGACCTGAGCAGTTCTTC. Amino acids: CATTGTGRPEQFF.

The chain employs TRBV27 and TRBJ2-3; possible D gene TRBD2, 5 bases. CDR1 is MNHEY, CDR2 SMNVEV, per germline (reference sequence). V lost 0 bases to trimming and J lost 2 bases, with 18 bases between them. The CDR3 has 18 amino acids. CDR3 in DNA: TGTGCCAGCAGTTTATCGGGAGTGGCTAGCAGCTACACAGATACGCAGTATTTT. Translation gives CASSLSGVASSYTDTQYF.

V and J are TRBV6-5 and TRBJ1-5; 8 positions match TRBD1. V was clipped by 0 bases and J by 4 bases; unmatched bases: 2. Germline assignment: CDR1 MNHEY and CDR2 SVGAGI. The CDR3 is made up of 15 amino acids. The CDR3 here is CASSYSNRGNQPQHF. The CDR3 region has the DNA TGTGCCAGCAGTTACTCGAACAGGGGGAATCAGCCCCAGCATTTT.

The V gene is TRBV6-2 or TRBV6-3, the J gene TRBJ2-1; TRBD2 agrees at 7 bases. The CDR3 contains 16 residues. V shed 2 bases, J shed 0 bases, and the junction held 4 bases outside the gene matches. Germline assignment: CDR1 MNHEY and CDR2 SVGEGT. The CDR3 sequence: CASSYGGGRSYNEQFF. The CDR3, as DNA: TGTGCCAGCAGTTACGGCGGGGGACGCTCCTACAATGAGCAGTTCTTC.

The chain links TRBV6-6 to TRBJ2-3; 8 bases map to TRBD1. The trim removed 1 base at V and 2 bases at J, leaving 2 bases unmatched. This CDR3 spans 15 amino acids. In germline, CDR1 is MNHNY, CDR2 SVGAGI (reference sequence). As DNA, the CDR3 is TGTGCCAGCAGTTACTGGGACAGGTCCACAGATACGCAGTATTTT. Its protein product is CASSYWDRSTDTQYF.

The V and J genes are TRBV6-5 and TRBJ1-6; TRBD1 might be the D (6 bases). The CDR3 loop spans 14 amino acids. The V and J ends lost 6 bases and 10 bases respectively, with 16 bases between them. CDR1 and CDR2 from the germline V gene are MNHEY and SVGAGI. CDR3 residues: CASSNREGRSPLHF. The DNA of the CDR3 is TGTGCCAGCAGCAACAGGGAAGGACGATCACCCCTCCACTTT.

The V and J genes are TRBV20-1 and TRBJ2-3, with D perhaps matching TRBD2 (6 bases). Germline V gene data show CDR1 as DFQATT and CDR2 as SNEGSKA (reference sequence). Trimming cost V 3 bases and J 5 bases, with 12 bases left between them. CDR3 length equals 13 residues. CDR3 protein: CSASSGEIDTQYF. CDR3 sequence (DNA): TGCAGTGCTAGTTCGGGGGAAATAGATACGCAGTATTTT.

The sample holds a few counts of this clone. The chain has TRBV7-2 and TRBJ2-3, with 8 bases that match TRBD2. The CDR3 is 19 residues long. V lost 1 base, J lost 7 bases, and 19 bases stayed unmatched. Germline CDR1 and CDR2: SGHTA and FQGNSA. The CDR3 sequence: CASSLVATSGGQRTNTQYF. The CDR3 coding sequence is TGTGCCAGCAGCTTAGTAGCTACAAGCGGGGGCCAGCGAACAAATACGCAGTATTTT.